This TCR beta chain was obtained from a study of response to subunit inactivated influenza vaccine. Each CDR3 protein is one row after TCRdb ran MiXCR on the RT-PCR reads. The repertoire holds about 520,000 distinct CDR3 sequences, with approximately 24% as singletons. The sample was CD4+ T cells sorted from PBMCs, taken about 5 days after vaccination. The receptor was derived from a man in his forties or fifties who received an inactivated influenza vaccine.

Here the CDR3 reads CASSLGGTGGWRDTEAFF. The CDR3 DNA reads as TGTGCCAGCAGCCTAGGAGGGACAGGGGGCTGGAGGGACACTGAAGCTTTCTTT. The J gene is TRBJ1-1, the V gene TRBV11-1; TRBD1 agrees at 12 bases. The CDR3 is 18 residues long. V was clipped by 5 bases and J by 3 bases; unmatched bases: 13. Per germline, CDR1 SGHAT and CDR2 FQDESV (reference sequence).